This is a list of T cell receptor beta chains from one sample in a study of regulatory T cells in long-lasting Graves disease. TCRdb passed the multiplex PCR reads through MiXCR, listing each CDR3 protein once. This table has over 450,000 distinct CDR3 sequences, 12% appearing once. In addition, the sample was reused for a study of T cells in Graves' hyperthyroidism and ophthalmopathy.

The source material was peripheral blood mononuclear cells (PBMCs), sampled at new diagnosis, from a patient treated with antithyroid drugs. These receptors were obtained from a woman between 25 and 40 years old with Graves disease. CDR3s include the opening cysteine and the closing phenylalanine or tryptophan. The D gene is left open where the match is weak.

16 NA TRBV5-1 CASSQEAADQSYGYTF
15 NA TRBV3-1 CASSRDHSGANVLTF
14 NA TRBV2 CASSGGGLNQPQHF
14 NA TRBV20-1 CSARRGGIVGGYTF
15 NA TRBV7-8 CASSLGQRGQETQYF
14 TRBD1 TRBV28 CASRNRGQVYGYTF
13 NA TRBV6-1 CASVKATNEKLFF
15 TRBD1 TRBV18 CASSQQGAANYGYTF
22 NA TRBV20-1 CSAEVQGGTPTKAGAPPYEQYF
17 TRBD2 TRBV7-9 CASSLRASGRPQSEQFF
14 NA TRBV10-1 CASSFTRTGNTIYF
14 TRBD2 TRBV27 CASSLAEGADTQYF
15 NA TRBV4-3 CASSLERVPYNEQFF
15 NA TRBV11-2 CASSSTHGVEETQYF
14 NA TRBV7-9 CASSSNPNTGELFF
18 TRBD2 TRBV11-2 CASSSFGTSGRAGYEQYF
17 TRBD2 TRBV14 CASNQRTSGDTYNEQFF
16 NA TRBV7-6 CASSLGGGPYNSPLHF
14 NA TRBV29-1 CSVVQGISYNEQFF
13 NA TRBV2 CASVTRVNTEAFF
15 TRBD2 TRBV7-2 CASSLSSGAVNEQFF
17 TRBD1 TRBV28 CASARTWTGILNTEAFF
23 NA TRBV9 CASSVGRLAAPGSREGWNNEQFF
14 TRBD1 TRBV12-3/TRBV12-4 CASSIRTGQETQYF
14 NA TRBV28 CASSKQPSYNEQFF
13 NA TRBV5-1 CASSMVRISEAFF
15 NA TRBV18 CANSSQTSAKDTQYF
13 NA TRBV12-3/TRBV12-4 CASMGADQYGYTF